This T cell receptor (beta chain) was recorded in a study of Graves' ophthalmopathy and Graves' hyperthyroidism. Background on the study: The blood sample was drawn at first diagnosis and before any treatment.

Amplified TCR beta CDR3 regions were obtained using RNA transcripts as template. First-round RT-PCR relied on HTBI primers, and a second-round multiplex PCR came next. Via MiXCR, TCRdb re-called the multiplex PCR reads, giving one row per CDR3 protein. The sample has approximately 500,000 distinct CDR3 sequences, about 15% seen once; the top ten hold approximately 9.8%. Ophthalmopathy was moderately-to-severely active, CAS at least 3, NOSPECS at least 4, lasting under 3 months. The starting material, about 9.5 ml of fresh peripheral blood, provided the PBMCs. The length of the CDR3 is 13 residues. Germline CDR1 SGHTA, CDR2 FQGNSA. Trimming shortened V by 7 bases and J by 2 bases, and 8 bases separated the two germline ends. This clonotype was seen at least ten times.

This clonotype was obtained from a woman aged 25-40 years with Graves' ophthalmopathy. Sequenced material: blood. The chain is built from TRBV7-2 and TRBJ2-2; no definite D call. CDR3 loop: CASTSGNTGELFF. The DNA for the CDR3 is TGTGCCAGCACTTCCGGAAACACCGGGGAGCTGTTTTTT.